The 21 T cell receptor beta chains below come from one sample, sequenced in a study of blood T cell repertoires in COVID-19 (dated by TCRdb to between 2020 and 2021). The library was built by means of the immunoSEQ multiplex PCR assay. Drawn from immuneACCESS, this table holds only the in-frame rearrangements with V and J called that TCRdb kept. Clones are partly lost; checked studies trace under half to an unresolved V gene and leave the rest unexplained. The sample has 140,000 or so clones on record, 80% to 85% of them singletons. The biggest ten clones account for 8% of the sample. Sequenced: peripheral blood. The receptors derive from a human donor in a cohort sampled during active COVID-19.

This clone has only one observation. This sequence joins TRBV12-5 and TRBJ1-5; possible D gene TRBD1, 6 bases. V lost 2 bases and J lost 5, with 16 bases in between. There are 16 residues in the CDR3. Germline loops: CDR1 LGHNT, CDR2 FRNRAP. The CDR3 loop is CASGLSLGQRDQPQHF. The CDR3 DNA reads as TGTGCTAGTGGTTTGTCTTTGGGACAACGCGATCAGCCCCAGCATTTT.

The genes are TRBV11-3 and TRBJ2-5, with TRBD1 identical over 8 bases. Germline V gene data show CDR1 as SGHNT and CDR2 as YENEEA. The CDR3 totals 15 residues. The J segment lost 5 bases and the V segment lost 2 bases, leaving 7 bases of the junction unmatched. CDR3 in DNA: TGTGCCAGCAGCTTAAACCAGGGGGCGGGTGAGACCCAGTACTTC. It specifies CASSLNQGAGETQYF.

This clone has a handful of counts. The chain recombines TRBV2 with TRBJ1-6, with D maybe TRBD1 (6 bases). Trimming left V 2 bases short and J 2 bases short, with 10 bases between. CDR3 size: 16 residues. CDR1 and CDR2 (germline): SNHLY, FYNNEI. CDR3 nucleotide sequence: TGTGCCAGCAGTGAATTACGGGACACCTATAATTCACCCCTCCACTTT. Its protein product is CASSELRDTYNSPLHF. Using reference TRBV2 and TRBJ1-6 for the parts outside the CDR3, the full variable domain is EPEVTQTPSHQVTQMGQEVILRCVPISNHLYFYWYRQILGQKVEFLVSFYNNEISEKSEIFDDQFSVERPDGSNFTLKIRSTKLEDSAMYFCASSELRDTYNSPLHFGNGTRLTVT.

The chain has TRBV10-3 and TRBJ2-2, with TRBD1 matching 7 bases. The trim removed 4 bases at V and 5 bases at J, leaving 4 bases unmatched. Germline V gene lookup returns CDR1 ENHRY and CDR2 SYGVKD. The CDR3 is 14 residues long. The DNA of the CDR3 is TGTGCCATCAGTGGGGACAGTTGGACCGGGGAGCTGTTTTTT. Protein product: CAISGDSWTGELFF.

The chain has TRBV6-5 and TRBJ1-1; 9 bases map to TRBD1. From germline, CDR1 is MNHEY and CDR2 SVGAGI. This CDR3 has 13 amino acids. After removal of 6 bases from V and 5 bases from J, the junction contained 4 bases not matched to a gene. The CDR3 DNA sequence: TGTGCCAGCAGCCGGACAGGGGCAACTGAAGCTTTCTTT. It codes for CASSRTGATEAFF.

The chain joins TRBV2 to TRBJ2-4; no reliable D call. This CDR3 is built from 13 residues. Germline assignment: CDR1 SNHLY and CDR2 FYNNEI. The V end lost 4 bases, the J end lost 6 bases, and 10 bases lay between the germline ends. The CDR3 sequence is CASSGALINIQYF. CDR3 sequence (DNA): TGTGCCAGCAGTGGGGCCTTAATAAACATTCAGTACTTC.

The chain recombines TRBV3-1 (or the pseudogene TRBV3-2) with TRBJ2-7; 7 nucleotides agree with TRBD1. The CDR3 totals 17 residues. Looked up from germline, CDR1 is LGHDT and CDR2 is YNNKEL (reference sequence). Unmatched junction bases numbered 16, after V lost 3 bases and J lost 5 bases. The CDR3 sequence: CASSQALLLTGPNEQYF. The CDR3 DNA reads TGTGCCAGCAGCCAGGCACTCCTCCTGACAGGGCCCAACGAGCAGTACTTC.

The chain couples TRBV19 to TRBJ1-1, with a weak D call TRBD1 (6 bases). This CDR3 contains 16 residues. V lost 3 bases to trimming and J lost 3 bases, with 17 bases between them. Per the germline V gene, CDR1 is LNHDA and CDR2 is SQIVND (reference sequence). The CDR3 DNA is TGTGCCAGTAGTATGTTGGCAGGGACACGGGACACTGAAGCTTTCTTT. It encodes CASSMLAGTRDTEAFF. The whole variable domain, remainder taken from reference TRBV19 and TRBJ1-1, is DGGITQSPKYLFRKEGQNVTLSCEQNLNHDAMYWYRQDPGQGLRLIYYSQIVNDFQKGDIAEGYSVSREKKESFPLTVTSAQKNPTAFYLCASSMLAGTRDTEAFFGQGTRLTVV.

The chain links TRBV24-1 to TRBJ2-2; tentatively, D is TRBD2 (5 bases). This CDR3 has 15 residues. V dropped 5 bases and J dropped 4 bases, with 13 bases sitting between them. Germline V gives CDR1 KGHDR, CDR2 SFDVKD. The DNA for the CDR3 is TGTGCCACCAGTGGCGGACCCAGCGGCACCGGGGAGCTGTTTTTT. Translating gives CATSGGPSGTGELFF.

This chain connects TRBV2 to TRBJ2-7; maybe TRBD2 (6 bases). Germline CDR1 reads SNHLY; CDR2 reads FYNNEI. The V end lost 6 bases, the J end lost 1 base, and 13 bases lay between the germline ends. The CDR3 sequence is 14 residues long. CDR3 nucleotides: TGTGCCAGCAGAGAACGGACTACTTCCTACGAGCAGTACTTC. Its translation is CASRERTTSYEQYF.

This clone showed up just once. The rearrangement links TRBV27 to TRBJ1-1, with a weak D call TRBD1 (6 bases). The V gene lost 8 bases and the J gene lost 4 bases, with 14 bases spanning the gap. The germline CDR1 and CDR2 sequences are MNHEY and SMNVEV (reference sequence). This CDR3 region has 13 residues. The CDR3 nucleotides read TGTGCCAGCGGGAGGGGGTATAGCACTGAAGCTTTCTTT. This encodes CASGRGYSTEAFF.

The genes are TRBV24-1 and TRBJ2-2, with 9 nucleotides matching TRBD1. The CDR3 loop spans 16 amino acids. Germline CDR1 KGHDR, CDR2 SFDVKD. V shed 3 bases, J shed 6 bases, and the junction held 7 bases outside the gene matches. CDR3 DNA sequence: TGTGCCACCAGTGATGCCGGGACAGGGTCAGCCGGGGAGCTGTTTTTT. As protein: CATSDAGTGSAGELFF.

The chain recombines TRBV12-2 with TRBJ2-3; TRBD1, as called in the table, went unchecked against the DNA. TRBV12-2 is a pseudogene segment. This CDR3 comprises 16 residues. This chain's CDR3 is CASRFQGGILGDTQYF. DNA of the CDR3: TGTGCAAGTCGCTTCCAGGGTGGTATACTTGGAGATACGCAGTATTTT.

The rearrangement joins TRBV6-5 to TRBJ1-2; 9 positions agree with TRBD1. CDR3 length equals 15 residues. V gave up 4 bases and J gave up 3 bases; unmatched junction bases: 6. CDR1 is MNHEY, CDR2 SVGAGI, per germline. The CDR3 DNA sequence: TGTGCCAGCAGTTTAACAGGGGGCCTGGACTATGGCTACACCTTC. It is translated as CASSLTGGLDYGYTF.

J is TRBJ1-4 and V is TRBV18; perhaps TRBD1 as D (6 bases). Trimming shortened V by 5 bases and J by 0 bases, and 13 bases separated the two germline ends. Per the germline V gene, CDR1 is KGHSH and CDR2 is LQKENI. The CDR3 is 16 residues long. The DNA of the CDR3 is TGTGCCAGCTCAAGATACGGGACAACAACTAATGAAAAACTGTTTTTT. Amino acids: CASSRYGTTTNEKLFF.

This chain connects TRBV11-1 to TRBJ2-3; maybe TRBD1 (5 bases). V lost 1 base and J lost 4, with 15 bases in between. The CDR3 runs to 16 residues. Germline CDR1 and CDR2: SGHAT and FQDESV (reference sequence). CDR3 sequence reads: CASSLGRLVGADTQYF. CDR3 coding DNA: TGTGCCAGCAGCTTAGGGAGATTGGTAGGGGCAGATACGCAGTATTTT.

The V call is TRBV6-5, the J call TRBJ2-2, with 7 bases aligning to TRBD1. The CDR3 covers 15 residues. The germline V gene encodes CDR1 MNHEY and CDR2 SVGAGI. V dropped 6 bases and J dropped 4; count of bases not matched to a gene: 8. CDR3 sequence reads: CASRTRTGGTGELFF. The CDR3 region has the DNA TGTGCCAGCAGGACCCGGACAGGAGGCACCGGGGAGCTGTTTTTT.

The V gene is TRBV12-3 or TRBV12-4, the J gene TRBJ1-6; no firm D call. There are 13 residues in the CDR3. Trimming cost V 4 bases and J 7 bases, with 8 bases left between them. The CDR3: CASSSVANSPLHF. Written as DNA, the CDR3 is TGTGCCAGCAGTTCGGTCGCGAATTCACCCCTCCACTTT.

V is TRBV4-1 and J is TRBJ2-3; D is perhaps TRBD2 (7 bases). The ends were cut back, 2 bases at V and 2 bases at J, with 17 bases in the middle. Germline V CDR1 and CDR2: MGHRA, YSYEKL. This CDR3 spans 17 amino acids. The CDR3, as DNA: TGCGCCAGCAGCCAACCCCCCGCGGCGGGGGCCACAGATACGCAGTATTTT. It specifies CASSQPPAAGATDTQYF.

The V and J genes are TRBV6-5 and TRBJ2-7; TRBD1 agrees at 7 bases. J gave up 5 bases and V 6 bases, and 10 bases lay outside the gene matches. Germline-derived CDR1 and CDR2 are MNHEY and SVGAGI. The CDR3 has 14 residues. CDR3 sequence: CASSRTQGNHEQYF. The CDR3 bases are TGTGCCAGCAGCCGTACACAGGGGAACCACGAGCAGTACTTC.

V is TRBV28 and J is TRBJ2-5; maybe TRBD2 (5 bases). Trimming took off 8 bases at V and 1 base at J, with 11 bases between the two ends. The germline CDR1 and CDR2 sequences are MDHEN and SYDVKM. The CDR3 consists of 13 residues. The CDR3 DNA reads as TGTGCCAGCGCCCAGCGGCCCCAAGAGACCCAGTACTTC. Its protein is CASAQRPQETQYF.